This TCR beta chain was documented in a study of blood T cells in healthy people across ages (dated by TCRdb to the mid-2010s). In terms of the full investigation: In model experiments, roughly one uniquely barcoded TCR beta cDNA molecule per two T cells was captured by template switching. Age-related changes in TCR beta repertoire diversity were measured in the study by deep sequencing normalized with unique cDNA molecular identifiers. Donors were grouped into four age groups: young (average roughly 15 years), middle-aged (under 40), aged (around 60) and long-lived (about 90). Donors of different ages were randomly distributed across sequencing lanes to avoid experimental bias. Two additional independent replicas of 1 million unique cDNA reads from the same blood draw were analyzed for two donors (one aged 18 to 30 and one aged 80 or older).

Libraries were made using 5' RACE. Sequencing took place on an Illumina HiSeq 2500. A second PCR of about 6 to 12 cycles was run with a J-beta primer mix and a sample-barcoded 5' primer. A unique molecular identifier was introduced onto each TCR beta cDNA molecule by a template-switch 5' adaptor carrying 12 random nucleotides. Each sample yielded at least 2.5 million CDR3-containing paired-end reads. The Mint cDNA synthesis kit, primed by a TRBC-specific oligonucleotide, was used to synthesize first-strand cDNA from all RNA. All cDNA was treated with uracil-DNA glycosylase and then went through a first 18-cycle PCR with the universal primers M1SS and BC2_uni_R. As for the authors' bioinformatics: For normalization, 1 million high-quality reads were randomly selected from each sample, with every read carrying a distinct molecular identifier. Instead of being binned into consensus sequences, reads that shared molecular identifiers were thrown out. MiTCR, run with a Q25 quality threshold and the strictest error-elimination algorithm, handled CDR3 identification, clonotype clustering and error correction. A nonparametric unseen species model with Euler transformation was used to estimate a lower bound on total TCR beta diversity. TCRdb reanalyzed the raw reads on its own, using fastp at Q25 for trimming and MiXCR for clone calling, and kept in-frame beta chains. A single entry per CDR3 protein holds the most common genes and DNA from its merged rows. TCRdb, not the original authors, processed these V and J calls. The sample table contains about 400,000 distinct CDR3 sequences; only one count was recorded for about half of them. Roughly 51% of the sample is in the top ten clones.

This clonotype was detected ten times or more. Its target antigen remains unknown. No per-base quality is available; no much larger clone lies one base away. The donors were a few dozen Caucasian individuals from Russia, aged roughly 6 to 100 years, who were systemically healthy. Each donor gave roughly 9 milliliters of peripheral blood, drawn into EDTA-treated Vacutainer tubes. PBMCs were isolated by Ficoll-Paque density-gradient centrifugation, with at least 6.5 million obtained per sample. Total RNA was extracted from PBMCs with Trizol reagent, with at least 5 micrograms obtained per sample. The percentages of naive CD45RAhigh/CD27high T cells were determined by flow cytometry on a PBMC aliquot from every donor. Broad study findings and their caveats: Observed TCR beta diversity per million T cells fell roughly linearly with age, and a significant reduction was already apparent by age roughly 41. Compared with the aged group, more naive CD4+ T cells, fewer expanded clones and increased TCR diversity were shown by the long-lived group, suggesting age selection. Estimates of total diversity from one million sequenced T cells were regarded as lower bounds and underestimates. Conclusive comparison of naive and antigen-experienced compartments was prevented by the profiling of bulk unsorted PBMCs. Donor CMV infection status was unknown, potentially confounding age-related changes in expanded clonotypes. Observed TCR beta diversity correlated strongly with the percentage of naive T cells measured by flow cytometry.

This TCR derives from a man in his 60s in good health. The sample comprised blood.

The nucleotides read TGTGCCAGCAGCGAAGGACAGCGTCCTCGACGTCGGTACTTC. It translates to CASSEGQRPRRRYF. The V gene is TRBV7-9 and the J gene is TRBJ2-7; the D gene is perhaps TRBD1, from 6 matching bases. The CDR3 runs 14 amino acids, cysteine and phenylalanine included. The DNA shown is the 42-base CDR3, in frame from base 1. V drops 5 bases and J drops 12 bases, leaving 23 bases in between. The germline V gene (reference sequence) gives CDR1 as SEHNR and CDR2 as FQNEAQ.